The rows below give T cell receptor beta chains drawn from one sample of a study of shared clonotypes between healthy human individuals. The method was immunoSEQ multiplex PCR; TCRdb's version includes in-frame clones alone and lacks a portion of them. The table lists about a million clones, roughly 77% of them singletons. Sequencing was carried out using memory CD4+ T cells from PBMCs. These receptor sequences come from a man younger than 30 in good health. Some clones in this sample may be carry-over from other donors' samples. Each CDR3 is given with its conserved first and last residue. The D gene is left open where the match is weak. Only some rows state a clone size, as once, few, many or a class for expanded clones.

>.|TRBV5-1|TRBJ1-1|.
TGCGCCAGCAGCACATCGAGGGGTGGGTATGGCACTGAAGCTTTCTTT
CASSTSRGGYGTEAFF
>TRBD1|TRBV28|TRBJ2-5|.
TGTGCCAGCAGAAACAGGGGTCCGGGGGAGACCCAGTACTTC
CASRNRGPGETQYF
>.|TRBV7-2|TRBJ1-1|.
TGTGCCAGCAGCTTGCATAGGAACACTGAAGCTTTCTTT
CASSLHRNTEAFF
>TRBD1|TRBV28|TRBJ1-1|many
TGTGCCAGCAGCACATGGGACAGGGAAAGGAAAGCTTTCTTT
CASSTWDRERKAFF
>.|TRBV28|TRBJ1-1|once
TGTGCCAGCAGTTCCGCCGGGACACGGAACACTGAAGCTTTCTTT
CASSSAGTRNTEAFF
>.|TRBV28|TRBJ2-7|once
TGTGCCAGCAGTCTAGCGGACAGGGTTAGCGAGCAGTACTTC
CASSLADRVSEQYF
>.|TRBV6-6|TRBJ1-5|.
TGTGCCAGCAGGCCCGGGGAGTGGATGCCCCAGCATTTT
CASRPGEWMPQHF
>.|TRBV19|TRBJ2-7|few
TGTGCCAGTAGTATGAAGTGGGAGCGGTCCTACGAGCAGTACTTC
CASSMKWERSYEQYF
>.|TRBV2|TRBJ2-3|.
TGTGCCAGCAGTCCCAGACCGGGGGATACGCAGTATTTT
CASSPRPGDTQYF
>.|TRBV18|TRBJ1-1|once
TGTGCCAGCTCACCACAGGGGGGAACTGAAGCTTTCTTT
CASSPQGGTEAFF